These T cell receptor beta chains were read from a single sample in a study of pediatric ulcerative colitis. The method was immunoSEQ multiplex PCR; TCRdb's version includes in-frame clones alone and lacks a portion of them. The table shows some 35,000 clones, with 80% to 85% occurring only once. The sample comprised gut tissue. These receptors all come from a boy younger than 18 with mild ulcerative colitis. Each CDR3 is given with its conserved first and last residue. The D gene is left open where the match is weak. Size tells how often a clone was seen (once, few, many) or the class of an expanded clone, and some rows leave it out.

J gene,D gene,clone size,V gene,CDR3 DNA,CDR3 protein
TRBJ1-1,NA,NA,TRBV5-4,TGTGCCAGCAGCTGGGGAGTGGCGTTTAACACTGAAGCTTTCTTT,CASSWGVAFNTEAFF
TRBJ1-5,TRBD1,NA,TRBV19,TGTGCCAGTAGTCGTCGACAGGGAAGCAATCAGCCCCAGCATTTT,CASSRRQGSNQPQHF
TRBJ1-1,TRBD1,NA,TRBV7-2,TGTGCCAGCAGCTTATTGGGGACAGGGGGCGCTTGGGCTTTCTTT,CASSLLGTGGAWAFF
TRBJ1-1,NA,NA,TRBV7-2,TGTGCCAGCAGCCGCGGGATCACCATATTAATGAACACTGAAGCTTTCTTT,CASSRGITILMNTEAFF
TRBJ1-3,NA,NA,TRBV18,TGTGCCAGCTCGGATGCCCTTGCTGGAAACACCATATATTTT,CASSDALAGNTIYF
TRBJ1-2,NA,NA,TRBV5-4,TGTGCCAGCAGCTTGGCAGGAAGCAACCTCTATGGCTACACCTTC,CASSLAGSNLYGYTF
TRBJ1-4,TRBD1,NA,TRBV29-1,TGCAGCGTTCCCGGTCAGGGGGCGGATGAAAAACTGTTTTTT,CSVPGQGADEKLFF
TRBJ2-3,TRBD2,NA,TRBV5-1,TGCGCCAGCAGCCACGGACTAGCGGGGGCCTTCACAGATACGCAGTATTTT,CASSHGLAGAFTDTQYF
TRBJ2-1,TRBD2,NA,TRBV10-3,TGTGCCATCAGTGTGGCTAGCGGGGGGCAACACAATGAGCAGTTCTTC,CAISVASGGQHNEQFF
TRBJ2-2,NA,NA,TRBV10-2,TGCGCCAGCAGTGACAGGGGCGACACCGGGGAGCTGTTTTTT,CASSDRGDTGELFF
TRBJ1-3,NA,NA,TRBV10-3,TGTGCCATCAGTGAAAATGGACGTTTCTCTGGAAACACCATATATTTT,CAISENGRFSGNTIYF
TRBJ2-5,NA,NA,TRBV18,TGTGCCAGCTCACCAAACATCGGGGAGACGGAGACCCAGTACTTC,CASSPNIGETETQYF
TRBJ1-2,NA,NA,TRBV18,TGTGCCAGCTCACCACTAACAGGGAAAAGCTGGGGCTACACCTTC,CASSPLTGKSWGYTF
TRBJ1-5,NA,NA,TRBV19,TGTGCCAGACCCCAGTGGCCGACGAGACATGTCGGAGATCAGCCCCAGCATTTT,CARPQWPTRHVGDQPQHF
TRBJ1-1,NA,NA,TRBV5-1,TGCGCCAGCAGCTCGAGGGGACAGAACACTGAAGCTTTCTTT,CASSSRGQNTEAFF
TRBJ2-2,NA,NA,TRBV10-2,TGCGCCAGCAGTGACCCTAGGGGCACCGGGGAGCTGTTTTTT,CASSDPRGTGELFF
TRBJ2-7,NA,NA,TRBV5-6,TGTGCCAGCAGCTTCGGACTTTCCTACGAGCAGTACTTC,CASSFGLSYEQYF
TRBJ2-1,NA,NA,TRBV10-3,TGTGCCATCAGCCGCTCTTGGGATGAGCAGTTCTTC,CAISRSWDEQFF
TRBJ2-4,TRBD1,NA,TRBV15,TGTGCCACCAGCAGGAAGGGACAGATTACAATTCAGTACTTC,CATSRKGQITIQYF
TRBJ1-4,TRBD1,NA,TRBV5-8,TGTGCCAGCAGCTTGGATTTAACAGGGGAACTGTTTTTT,CASSLDLTGELFF
TRBJ2-7,NA,NA,TRBV12-5,TGTGCTAGTGGTTGGGTCGGGCCTCTAGCGACCTACGAGCAGTACTTC,CASGWVGPLATYEQYF
TRBJ1-4,NA,NA,TRBV5-8,TGTGCCAGCAGCTTGAGGAGGGTGCAAGAGGAAAAACTGTTTTTT,CASSLRRVQEEKLFF
TRBJ2-7,NA,few,TRBV5-4,TGTGCCAGCAGCACCCTGGGCGGTTCCCTACTATCCGAGCAGTACTTC,CASSTLGGSLLSEQYF
TRBJ2-1,TRBD2,NA,TRBV4-1,TGCGCCAGCAGCCAAGAGACTAGCGGGGGGCCTCAGTTCTTC,CASSQETSGGPQFF
TRBJ2-3,TRBD1,NA,TRBV5-1,TGCGCCAGCAGCTTATGGACAGGGGGCTCAGATACGCAGTATTTT,CASSLWTGGSDTQYF
TRBJ2-1,NA,NA,TRBV4-1,TGCGCCAGCAGCCTCAGGGGGGGGCGGGATGAGCAGTTCTTC,CASSLRGGRDEQFF
TRBJ2-5,NA,NA,TRBV9,TGTGCCAGCAGCGTAAGGGACAACCAAGAGACCCAGTACTTC,CASSVRDNQETQYF
TRBJ1-5,NA,NA,TRBV2,TGTGCCAGCAGTGAATGGGGGGAGACTCAGCCCCAGCATTTT,CASSEWGETQPQHF
TRBJ2-7,NA,NA,TRBV4-1,TGCGCCAGCAGCCTAGGGGGTTCCTACGAGCAGTACTTC,CASSLGGSYEQYF
TRBJ2-5,TRBD2,NA,TRBV4-1,TGCGCCAGCAGCCAAGATGGCGGGGGGCTACAAGAGACCCAGTACTTC,CASSQDGGGLQETQYF
TRBJ2-2,TRBD2,NA,TRBV7-3,TGTGCCAGCAGCTTTGGACTAGCCGGGGAGCTGTTTTTT,CASSFGLAGELFF
TRBJ1-2,NA,few,TRBV30,TGTGCCTGGAACAGACAGTTTGGCTACACCTTC,CAWNRQFGYTF
TRBJ2-7,NA,NA,TRBV13,TGTGCCAGCAGCCGAGGGGGGGCTCGGTTCGTCGGCGAGCAGTACTTC,CASSRGGARFVGEQYF
TRBJ2-5,TRBD2,NA,TRBV10-3,TGTGCCATCAGTGATTCGGCTAGCGGGGGGGCTGGGGAGACCCAGTACTTC,CAISDSASGGAGETQYF
TRBJ1-1,NA,NA,TRBV4-1,TGCGCCAGCAGCCAAGATAGGAAGGGTGGGAACACTGAAGCTTTCTTT,CASSQDRKGGNTEAFF
TRBJ1-2,NA,few,TRBV5-8,TGTGCCAGCAGCTTGAGCAGCCAGGGAGGCTATGGCTACACCTTC,CASSLSSQGGYGYTF
TRBJ1-5,TRBD1,NA,TRBV30,TGTGCCTGGGGTCTGACAGGGAATCAGCCCCAGCATTTT,CAWGLTGNQPQHF
TRBJ2-5,TRBD2,NA,TRBV5-4,TGTGCCAGCAGCCTCGGACTAGCGGGGATTGATGGAGAGACCCAGTACTTC,CASSLGLAGIDGETQYF
TRBJ2-5,NA,NA,TRBV4-1,TGCGCCAGCAGCCCCCGGACAGTCCAAGAGACCCAGTACTTC,CASSPRTVQETQYF
TRBJ1-3,NA,NA,TRBV5-8,TGTGCCAGCAGCTTGGGCCAGGAAGTAGGAAACACCATATATTTT,CASSLGQEVGNTIYF
TRBJ1-4,NA,once,TRBV6-1,TGTGCCAGCAGTGAACTTGCCCCGGCAGCTGCAACTAATGAAAAACTGTTTTTT,CASSELAPAAATNEKLFF